This TCR beta chain is from a study of T cells in Graves' hyperthyroidism and ophthalmopathy. Overall study results and limits: In blood, most of the thyroid clonotypes expanded above 0.001 were also present.

This CDR3 has 13 amino acids. Trimming removed 4 bases from V and 4 bases from J, with 11 bases in between. Germline CDR1 and CDR2: SNHLY and FYNNEI. TCR beta CDR3 regions were amplified from RNA. In the first-round RT-PCR of the TCR CDR3, the HTBI primer set was used. Each CDR3 protein is one row after TCRdb ran MiXCR on the multiplex PCR reads. The repertoire has around 200,000 distinct CDR3 sequences, 15% to 20% of them found once; the top ten carry over 35%. This clonotype was picked up many times. Its antigen is currently unknown. Specimen: blood. This TCR derives from a middle-aged man with Graves' hyperthyroidism. The V call is TRBV2, the J call TRBJ2-7, with unresolved D. CDR3 sequence reads: CASSGGDGYEQYF. CDR3 DNA sequence: TGTGCCAGCAGTGGAGGCGACGGGTACGAGCAGTACTTC.